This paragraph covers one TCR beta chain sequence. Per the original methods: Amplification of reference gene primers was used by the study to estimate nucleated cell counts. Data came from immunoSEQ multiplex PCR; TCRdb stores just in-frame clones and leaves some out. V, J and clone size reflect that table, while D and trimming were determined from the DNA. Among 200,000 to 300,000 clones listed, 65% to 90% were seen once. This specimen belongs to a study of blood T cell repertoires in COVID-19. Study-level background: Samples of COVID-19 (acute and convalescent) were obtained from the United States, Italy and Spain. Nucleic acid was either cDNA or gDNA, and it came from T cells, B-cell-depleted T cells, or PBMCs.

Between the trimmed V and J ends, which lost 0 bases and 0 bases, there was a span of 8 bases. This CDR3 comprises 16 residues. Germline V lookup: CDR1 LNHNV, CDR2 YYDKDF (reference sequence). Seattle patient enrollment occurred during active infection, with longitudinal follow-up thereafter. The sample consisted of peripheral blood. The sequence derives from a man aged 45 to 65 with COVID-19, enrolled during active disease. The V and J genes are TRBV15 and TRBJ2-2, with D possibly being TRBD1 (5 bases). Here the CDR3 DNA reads TGTGCCACCAGCAGAGATCGCAGGGCGAACACCGGGGAGCTGTTTTTT. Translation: CATSRDRRANTGELFF.